The clone carrying this TCR beta chain was observed a few times. The antigen is unknown. The V segment lost 1 base and the J segment 7 bases; nucleotides outside the gene matches: 0. Germline V gene data show CDR1 as MGHDK and CDR2 as SYGVNS. This CDR3 is built from 15 residues. The data were taken from a study of identical twins. Study results and caveats: Beta out-of-frame sequences displayed a weaker excess of sharing between twins. Recombination models fit unrelated individuals' TCR alpha sharing but underestimated twins'.

TCRdb reanalysed the 5' RACE reads using MiXCR and keeps one entry per CDR3 protein. The table shows 200,000 to 250,000 distinct CDR3 sequences, with roughly 7% occurring only once. This same sample was also part of a study on yellow fever vaccine responses in identical twins.

Sample: memory (CD45RO+) T cells sorted from blood. The clonotype comes from a woman aged 18-29 years in good health. The chain combines TRBV25-1 with TRBJ1-6, with 11 bases lining up with TRBD1. In DNA, the CDR3 is TGTGCCAGCAGTGAATGGGACAGGGGGAATTCACCCCTCCACTTT. It codes for CASSEWDRGNSPLHF.